A single sample is the source of the 15 T cell receptor beta chains below, sequenced in a study of cytomegalovirus exposure and HLA in healthy donors. It was with 60 Vbeta and 13 Jbeta primers that the PCR ran. TCRdb keeps only in-frame clones here, not all; method: immunoSEQ multiplex PCR. The sample carries about 170,000 clones, about four fifths recorded once. Source material: PBMCs. The receptors shown here come from a woman under 30 in good health and CMV-seropositive.

This clone appeared a few times. The chain employs TRBV9 and TRBJ1-4; TRBD1 is a possible D gene (5 bases). Trimming pared 3 bases from V and 8 bases from J, leaving 11 bases between. Germline-derived CDR1 and CDR2 are SGDLS and YYNGEE. CDR3 size: 13 residues. The CDR3 here is CASSDDSGEKLFF. In DNA form, the CDR3 reads TGTGCCAGCAGCGATGACAGCGGGGAAAAACTGTTTTTT.

The rearrangement uses TRBV10-3 and TRBJ1-6; D may be TRBD1 (5 bases). The germline CDR1 and CDR2 sequences are ENHRY and SYGVKD. The CDR3 spans 11 residues. The CDR3 DNA reads as TGTGCTTCCGGGCAGGGTACACCCCTCCACTTT. Translation gives CASGQGTPLHF.

This clone was counted between two and nine times. This sequence joins TRBV27 and TRBJ1-1, with D possibly matching TRBD1 (6 bases). The germline gives CDR1 MNHEY, CDR2 SMNVEV (reference sequence). The CDR3 extends over 12 amino acids. Trimming stripped 7 bases from V and 1 base from J, with 7 bases between. The CDR3 spells CASKDRNTEAFF. CDR3 coding DNA: TGTGCCAGCAAGGACAGGAACACTGAAGCTTTCTTT.

The chain carries TRBV5-1 and TRBJ2-5; a possible D gene is TRBD2 (6 bases). This CDR3 spans 16 amino acids. V lost 5 bases and J 5 bases, leaving 22 bases between the germline ends. CDR1 and CDR2 (germline): SGHRS, YFSETQ. The chain's CDR3 is CASSNPGEGARETQYF. The CDR3 coding sequence is TGCGCCAGCAGTAACCCGGGAGAAGGAGCGCGGGAGACCCAGTACTTC.

This clone has only a few counts. The chain employs TRBV14 and TRBJ1-6; D ambiguous. Between the trimmed V and J ends, which lost 1 base and 7 bases, there was a span of 8 bases. Per the germline V gene, CDR1 is SGHDN and CDR2 is FVKESK. The CDR3 spans 14 residues. CDR3 residues: CASSQGRENSPLHF. The CDR3 DNA sequence: TGTGCCAGCAGCCAAGGGCGGGAAAATTCACCCCTCCACTTT.

V gene TRBV30 combines with J gene TRBJ2-7; D is undetermined. The CDR3 spans 13 residues. Germline V gene data show CDR1 as GTSNPN and CDR2 as SVGIG (reference sequence). Trimming left V 5 bases short and J 1 base short, with 12 bases between. CDR3 bases: TGTGCCTGGGGCTTGGGCACATCCTACGAGCAGTACTTC. Its protein product is CAWGLGTSYEQYF.

This clone was counted a few times. This chain joins TRBV5-6 and TRBJ2-1, with 7 bases fitting TRBD2. Germline V gene sequence: CDR1 SGHDT, CDR2 YYEEEE. The CDR3 runs 15 residues. Losses at the gene ends were 4 bases for V and 4 bases for J; bases not matched to a gene: 8. The CDR3 loop is CASSLGSGYYNEQFF. CDR3 in DNA: TGTGCCAGCAGCCTTGGTAGCGGGTATTACAATGAGCAGTTCTTC. The variable domain in full, completed from reference TRBV5-6 and TRBJ2-1, reads DAGVTQSPTHLIKTRGQQVTLRCSPKSGHDTVSWYQQALGQGPQFIFQYYEEEERQRGNFPDRFSGHQFPNYSSELNVNALLLGDSALYLCASSLGSGYYNEQFFGPGTRLTVL.

This clone was recorded once. The J gene is TRBJ2-7, the V gene TRBV19; possible D gene TRBD1, 6 bases. This CDR3 contains 14 residues. Per the germline V gene, CDR1 is LNHDA and CDR2 is SQIVND (reference sequence). With 5 bases removed from V and 1 base from J, the gap between germline ends came to 12 bases. The CDR3 nucleotides are TGTGCCAGTAGTGGCCAGGACAGTTCCTACGAGCAGTACTTC. This gives the protein CASSGQDSSYEQYF.

V gene TRBV9 combines with J gene TRBJ2-1, with TRBD1 matching 8 bases. V dropped 4 bases and J dropped 6; count of bases not matched to a gene: 9. Germline loops: CDR1 SGDLS, CDR2 YYNGEE. CDR3 length: 15 amino acids. CDR3 sequence: CASSPRQGRINEQFF. The DNA for the CDR3 is TGTGCCAGCAGCCCACGACAGGGGAGGATCAATGAGCAGTTCTTC.

The genes are TRBV27 and TRBJ1-2; TRBD1 matches 8 bases. In germline, CDR1 is MNHEY, CDR2 SMNVEV (reference sequence). V shed 4 bases and J 3 bases; nucleotides not matched to a gene: 7. The CDR3 consists of 15 residues. DNA of the CDR3: TGTGCCAGCAGTTCCTCTGGGACAGGACACTATGGCTACACCTTC. Amino acids: CASSSSGTGHYGYTF.

This clone occurred a few times. The chain links TRBV27 to TRBJ2-7; tentatively, D is TRBD1 (6 bases). Trimming took 2 bases from V and 3 from J, leaving 11 bases between them. Looked up from germline, CDR1 is MNHEY and CDR2 is SMNVEV (reference sequence). There are 14 residues in the CDR3. The CDR3 DNA reads TGTGCCAGCAGTTTAGCCGGCAGGGGCTACGAGCAGTACTTC. This translates into CASSLAGRGYEQYF.

V gene TRBV6-1 combines with J gene TRBJ1-3; 7 positions match TRBD1. The CDR3 spans 13 residues. The V and J ends lost 3 bases and 4 bases, in that order; junction bases with no gene match: 0. The germline V gene encodes CDR1 MNHNS and CDR2 SASEGT. CDR3 sequence: CASSEDRGNTIYF. CDR3 coding DNA: TGTGCCAGCAGTGAGGACAGGGGAAACACCATATATTTT.

This rearrangement joins TRBV5-1 to TRBJ2-7; 8 positions match TRBD2. The CDR3 length is 14 residues. The V segment lost 4 bases and the J segment 3 bases; nucleotides outside the gene matches: 6. CDR1 is SGHRS, CDR2 YFSETQ, per germline. CDR3: CASSPTGGDYEQYF. CDR3 nucleotides: TGCGCCAGCAGCCCCACGGGGGGGGACTACGAGCAGTACTTC.

The chain joins TRBV7-8 to TRBJ1-1; D remains unclear. V gave up 2 bases and J gave up 4 bases, with 14 bases separating them. From germline, CDR1 is SGHVS and CDR2 FQNEAQ. The CDR3 covers 15 residues. The CDR3 reads CASSLYRLEGTEAFF. The CDR3 bases are TGTGCCAGCAGCTTATACCGGTTAGAGGGCACTGAAGCTTTCTTT.

The chain combines TRBV19 with TRBJ2-5, with D possibly TRBD1 on 7 matching bases. Trimming pared 1 base from V and 5 bases from J, leaving 11 bases between. Germline V CDR1 and CDR2: LNHDA, SQIVND (reference sequence). This CDR3 contains 14 residues. This CDR3 reads CASSIGRGRETQYF. The CDR3 coding sequence is TGTGCCAGTAGTATAGGCAGGGGGAGGGAGACCCAGTACTTC.